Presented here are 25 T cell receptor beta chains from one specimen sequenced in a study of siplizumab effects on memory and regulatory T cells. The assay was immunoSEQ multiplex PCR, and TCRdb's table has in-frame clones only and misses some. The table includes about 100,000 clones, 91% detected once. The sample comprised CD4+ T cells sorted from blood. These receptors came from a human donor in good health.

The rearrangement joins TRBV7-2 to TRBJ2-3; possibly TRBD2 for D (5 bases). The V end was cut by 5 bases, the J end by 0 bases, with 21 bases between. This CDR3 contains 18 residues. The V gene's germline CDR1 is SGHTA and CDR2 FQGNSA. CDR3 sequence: CASSIRVLGLFSTDTQYF. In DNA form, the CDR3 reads TGTGCCAGCAGCATTAGGGTCCTTGGACTCTTTAGCACAGATACGCAGTATTTT.

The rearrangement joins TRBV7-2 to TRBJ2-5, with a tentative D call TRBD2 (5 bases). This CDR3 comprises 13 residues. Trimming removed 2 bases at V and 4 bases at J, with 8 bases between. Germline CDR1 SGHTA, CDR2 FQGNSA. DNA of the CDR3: TGTGCCAGCAGCTTACTAGGGAGAGAGACCCAGTACTTC. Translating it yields CASSLLGRETQYF.

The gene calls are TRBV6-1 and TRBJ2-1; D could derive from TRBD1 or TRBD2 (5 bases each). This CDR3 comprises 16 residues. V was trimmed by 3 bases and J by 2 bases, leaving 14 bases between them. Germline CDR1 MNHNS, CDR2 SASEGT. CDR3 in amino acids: CASSEGVASPYNEQFF. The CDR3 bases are TGTGCCAGCAGTGAGGGGGTAGCGTCACCCTACAATGAGCAGTTCTTC.

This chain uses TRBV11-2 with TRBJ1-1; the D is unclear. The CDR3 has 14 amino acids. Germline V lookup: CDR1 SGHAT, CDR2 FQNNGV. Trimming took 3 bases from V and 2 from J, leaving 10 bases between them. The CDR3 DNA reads TGTGCCAGCAGCTTTCGACGGTACAACACTGAAGCTTTCTTT. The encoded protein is CASSFRRYNTEAFF.

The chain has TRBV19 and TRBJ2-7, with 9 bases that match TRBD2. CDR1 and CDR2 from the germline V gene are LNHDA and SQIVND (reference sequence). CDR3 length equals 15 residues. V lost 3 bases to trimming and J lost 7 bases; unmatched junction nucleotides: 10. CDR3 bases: TGTGCCAGTAGTATCATTCTCGGTCTAGCGGGGGAGCAGTACTTC. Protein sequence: CASSIILGLAGEQYF.

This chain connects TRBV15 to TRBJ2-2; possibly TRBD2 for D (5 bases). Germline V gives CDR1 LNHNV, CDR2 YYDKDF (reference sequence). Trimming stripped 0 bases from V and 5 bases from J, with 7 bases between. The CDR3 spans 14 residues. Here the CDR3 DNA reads TGTGCCACCAGCAGAGATCCGGGGACCGGGGAGCTGTTTTTT. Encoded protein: CATSRDPGTGELFF.

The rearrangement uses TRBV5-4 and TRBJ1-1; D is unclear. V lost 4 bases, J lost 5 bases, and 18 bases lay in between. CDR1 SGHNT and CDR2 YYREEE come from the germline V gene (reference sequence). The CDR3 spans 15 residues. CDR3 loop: CASSPPLTSQTEAFF. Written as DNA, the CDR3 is TGTGCCAGCAGCCCCCCGTTAACCTCCCAGACTGAAGCTTTCTTT.

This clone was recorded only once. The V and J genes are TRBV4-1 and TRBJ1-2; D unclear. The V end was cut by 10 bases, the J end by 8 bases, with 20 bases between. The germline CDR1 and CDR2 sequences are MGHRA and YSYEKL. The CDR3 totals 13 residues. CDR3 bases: TGCGCCAAGGGAGGGCAGGAGATCTACGGCTACACCTTC. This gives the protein CAKGGQEIYGYTF.

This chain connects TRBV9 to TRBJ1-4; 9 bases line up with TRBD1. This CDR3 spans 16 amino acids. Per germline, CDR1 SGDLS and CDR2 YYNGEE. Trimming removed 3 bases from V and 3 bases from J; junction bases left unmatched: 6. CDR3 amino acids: CASSERDRVANEKLFF. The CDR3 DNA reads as TGTGCCAGCAGCGAAAGGGACAGGGTAGCTAATGAAAAACTGTTTTTT.

The CDR3 spells CASKGAGYTGELFF. CDR3 sequence (DNA): TGTGCCAGCAAAGGGGCGGGATACACCGGGGAGCTGTTTTTT. The V and J genes are TRBV2 and TRBJ2-2; TRBD2 is a possible D gene (6 bases). The germline CDR1 and CDR2 sequences are SNHLY and FYNNEI. This CDR3 contains 14 residues. Trimming left V 7 bases short and J 3 bases short, with 12 bases between.

The CDR3 DNA sequence: TGTGCCAGCAGTCAATCGTACGTAGGGGTCTACGAGCAGTACTTC. Translating gives CASSQSYVGVYEQYF. The rearrangement joins TRBV6-5 to TRBJ2-7, with D tentatively TRBD1 (5 bases). The CDR3 is 15 residues long. V was clipped by 5 bases and J by 3 bases, with 17 bases between them. CDR1 MNHEY and CDR2 SVGAGI come from the germline V gene.

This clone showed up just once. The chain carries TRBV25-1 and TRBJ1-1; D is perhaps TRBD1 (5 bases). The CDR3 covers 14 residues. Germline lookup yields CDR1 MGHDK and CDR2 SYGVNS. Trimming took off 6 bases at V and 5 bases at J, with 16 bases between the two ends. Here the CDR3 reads CASSPGGVWTEAFF. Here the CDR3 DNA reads TGTGCCAGCAGCCCGGGGGGGGTTTGGACTGAAGCTTTCTTT.

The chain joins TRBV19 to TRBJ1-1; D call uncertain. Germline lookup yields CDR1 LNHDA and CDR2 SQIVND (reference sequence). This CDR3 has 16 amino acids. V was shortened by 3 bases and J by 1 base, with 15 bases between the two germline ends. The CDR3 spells CASSIKLSSPNTEAFF. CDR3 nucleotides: TGTGCCAGTAGTATCAAATTAAGCAGCCCGAACACTGAAGCTTTCTTT.

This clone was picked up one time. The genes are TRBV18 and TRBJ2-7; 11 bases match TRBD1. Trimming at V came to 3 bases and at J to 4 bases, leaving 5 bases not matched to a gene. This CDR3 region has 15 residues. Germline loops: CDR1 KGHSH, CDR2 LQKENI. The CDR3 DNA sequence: TGTGCCAGCTCACCGACGGGGACAGGGGGGTACGAGCAGTACTTC. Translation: CASSPTGTGGYEQYF.

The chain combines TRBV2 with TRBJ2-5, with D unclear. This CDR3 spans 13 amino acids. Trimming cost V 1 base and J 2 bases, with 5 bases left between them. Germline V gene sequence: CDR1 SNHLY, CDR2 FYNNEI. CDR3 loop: CASSEVSQETQYF. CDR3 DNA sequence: TGTGCCAGCAGTGAAGTCAGTCAAGAGACCCAGTACTTC.

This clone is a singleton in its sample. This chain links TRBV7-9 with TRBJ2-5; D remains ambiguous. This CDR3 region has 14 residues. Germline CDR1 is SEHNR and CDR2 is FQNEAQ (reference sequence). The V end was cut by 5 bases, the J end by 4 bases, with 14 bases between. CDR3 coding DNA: TGTGCCAGCAGCGCAGAAAATCGAAGAGAGACCCAGTACTTC. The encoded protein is CASSAENRRETQYF. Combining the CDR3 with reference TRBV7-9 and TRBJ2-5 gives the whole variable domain DTGVSQNPRHKITKRGQNVTFRCDPISEHNRLYWYRQTLGQGPEFLTYFQNEAQLEKSRLLSDRFSAERPKGSFSTLEIQRTEQGDSAMYLCASSAENRRETQYFGPGTRLLVL.

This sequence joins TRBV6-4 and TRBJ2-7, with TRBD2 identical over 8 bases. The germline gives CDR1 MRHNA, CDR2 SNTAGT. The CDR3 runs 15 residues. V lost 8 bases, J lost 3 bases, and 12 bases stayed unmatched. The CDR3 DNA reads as TGTGCCAGCTCGGGTCGCGGGGGGATCGGCTACGAGCAGTACTTC. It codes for CASSGRGGIGYEQYF.

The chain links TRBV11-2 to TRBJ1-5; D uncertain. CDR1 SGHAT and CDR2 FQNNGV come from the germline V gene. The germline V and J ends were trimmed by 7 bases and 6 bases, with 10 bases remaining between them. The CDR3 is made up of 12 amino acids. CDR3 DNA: TGTGCCAGCACCACGAGTGGTCAGCCCCAGCATTTT. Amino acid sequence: CASTTSGQPQHF.

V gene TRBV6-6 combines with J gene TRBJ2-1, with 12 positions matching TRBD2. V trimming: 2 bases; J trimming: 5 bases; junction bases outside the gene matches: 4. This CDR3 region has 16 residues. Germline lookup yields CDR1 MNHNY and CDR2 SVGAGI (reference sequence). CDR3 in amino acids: CASSYGASGGDNEQFF. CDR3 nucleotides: TGTGCCAGCAGTTACGGGGCTAGCGGGGGGGACAATGAGCAGTTCTTC.

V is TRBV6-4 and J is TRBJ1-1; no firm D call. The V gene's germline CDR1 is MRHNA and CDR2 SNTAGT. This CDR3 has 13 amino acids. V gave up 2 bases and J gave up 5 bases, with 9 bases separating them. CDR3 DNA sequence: TGTGCCAGCAGTGACCAGGCGGGGACTGAAGCTTTCTTT. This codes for CASSDQAGTEAFF.

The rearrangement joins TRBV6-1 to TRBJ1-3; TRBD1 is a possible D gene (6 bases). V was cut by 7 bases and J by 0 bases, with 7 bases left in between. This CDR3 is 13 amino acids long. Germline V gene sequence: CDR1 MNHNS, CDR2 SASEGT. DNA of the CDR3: TGTGCCAGCACAGGGGACTCTGGAAACACCATATATTTT. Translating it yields CASTGDSGNTIYF.

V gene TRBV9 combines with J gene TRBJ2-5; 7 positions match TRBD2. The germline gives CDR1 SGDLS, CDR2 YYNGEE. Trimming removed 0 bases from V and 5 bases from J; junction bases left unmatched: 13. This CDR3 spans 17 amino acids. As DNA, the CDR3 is TGTGCCAGCAGCGTAGGTGGAGCGGGGCTACACGTGGAGACCCAGTACTTC. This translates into CASSVGGAGLHVETQYF.

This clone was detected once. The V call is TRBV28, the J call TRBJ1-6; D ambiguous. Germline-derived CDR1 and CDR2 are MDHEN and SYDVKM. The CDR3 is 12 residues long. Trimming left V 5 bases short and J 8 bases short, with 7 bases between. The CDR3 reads CASSLEYSPLHF. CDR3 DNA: TGTGCCAGCAGTCTAGAATATTCACCCCTCCACTTT.

The CDR3 spells CASSQEISVGYEQYF. The CDR3 bases are TGTGCCAGCAGCCAGGAGATATCCGTAGGGTACGAGCAGTACTTC. The chain combines TRBV11-2 with TRBJ2-7; no clear D. Germline assignment: CDR1 SGHAT and CDR2 FQNNGV. The CDR3 totals 15 residues. Trimming removed 5 bases at V and 4 bases at J, with 18 bases between.

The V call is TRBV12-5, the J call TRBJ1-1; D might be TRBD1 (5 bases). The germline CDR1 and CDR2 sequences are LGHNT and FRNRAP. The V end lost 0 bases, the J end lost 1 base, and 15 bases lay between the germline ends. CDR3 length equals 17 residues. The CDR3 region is CASGLVLGGRGNTEAFF. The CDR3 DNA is TGTGCTAGTGGTTTGGTACTCGGGGGACGGGGGAACACTGAAGCTTTCTTT.